The 27 T cell receptor beta chains listed next were all sequenced from one sample in a study of T cell changes during pregnancy in multiple sclerosis. The data were produced by immunoSEQ multiplex PCR, yet TCRdb's version contains in-frame clones alone and is incomplete. This table holds around 67,000 clones, over 80% found once. The source was peripheral blood, collected in the first trimester of pregnancy. Source of these receptors: a female donor with multiple sclerosis, enrolled in a pregnancy study.

The rearrangement joins TRBV6-4 to TRBJ1-4; 7 bases fit TRBD1. CDR1 and CDR2 from the germline V gene are MRHNA and SNTAGT. This CDR3 comprises 15 residues. V lost 0 bases, J lost 7 bases, and 5 bases stayed unmatched. In DNA, the CDR3 is TGTGCCAGCAGTGACTCGGAGGGACAGCGTGAAAAACTGTTTTTT. It codes for CASSDSEGQREKLFF.

This rearrangement joins TRBV28 to TRBJ2-3; TRBD2 matches at 8 bases. The ends lost 5 bases at V and 1 base at J; junction bases unmatched: 5. Germline V lookup: CDR1 MDHEN, CDR2 SYDVKM. This CDR3 comprises 15 residues. The CDR3 here is CASSQRESGTDTQYF. CDR3 sequence (DNA): TGTGCCAGCAGTCAGCGGGAGTCGGGCACAGATACGCAGTATTTT.

The rearrangement uses TRBV19 and TRBJ2-1; 10 bases agree with TRBD2. This CDR3 is 14 amino acids long. Germline trimming cut 5 bases from V and 7 bases from J; bases unmatched to any gene: 5. Germline CDR1 is LNHDA and CDR2 is SQIVND (reference sequence). The CDR3 DNA sequence: TGTGCCAGTAGTGGGACTAGCGTATTTAATGAGCAGTTCTTC. This gives the protein CASSGTSVFNEQFF. The full variable domain, with the rest looked up from reference TRBV19 and TRBJ2-1, is DGGITQSPKYLFRKEGQNVTLSCEQNLNHDAMYWYRQDPGQGLRLIYYSQIVNDFQKGDIAEGYSVSREKKESFPLTVTSAQKNPTAFYLCASSGTSVFNEQFFGPGTRLTVL.

This sequence joins TRBV9 and TRBJ2-5, with 10 bases matching TRBD2. V lost 4 bases and J lost 1; bases outside the gene matches: 7. There are 16 residues in the CDR3. The germline CDR1 and CDR2 sequences are SGDLS and YYNGEE. CDR3 sequence reads: CASSLEAGGPQETQYF. CDR3 in DNA: TGTGCCAGCAGCCTCGAAGCGGGAGGGCCCCAAGAGACCCAGTACTTC.

The J gene is TRBJ2-1, the V gene TRBV2; D ambiguous. The CDR3 runs 12 residues. Per the germline V gene, CDR1 is SNHLY and CDR2 is FYNNEI. The ends were cut back, 3 bases at V and 8 bases at J, with 8 bases in the middle. The CDR3 coding sequence is TGTGCCAGCAGTGATCGAGGTCATGAGCAGTTCTTC. Amino acids: CASSDRGHEQFF.

The chain recombines TRBV7-9 with TRBJ1-5; D perhaps matches TRBD1 (6 bases). The CDR3 has 14 residues. Germline CDR1 SEHNR, CDR2 FQNEAQ (reference sequence). Deletions cut 5 bases from V and 3 bases from J, with 11 bases between. The CDR3 nucleotides read TGTGCCAGCAGCCTACAGGGTTCCAATCAGCCCCAGCATTTT. Its translation: CASSLQGSNQPQHF. Full variable domain (outside the CDR3, taken from reference TRBV7-9 and TRBJ1-5): DTGVSQNPRHKITKRGQNVTFRCDPISEHNRLYWYRQTLGQGPEFLTYFQNEAQLEKSRLLSDRFSAERPKGSFSTLEIQRTEQGDSAMYLCASSLQGSNQPQHFGDGTRLSIL.

The chain recombines TRBV4-1 with TRBJ2-2; D possibly corresponds to TRBD2 (6 bases). Germline V gene lookup returns CDR1 MGHRA and CDR2 YSYEKL. Trimming removed 4 bases at V and 7 bases at J, with 16 bases between. This CDR3 comprises 15 residues. CDR3: CASSPGGVGIGELFF. Here the CDR3 DNA reads TGCGCCAGCAGCCCCGGAGGGGTGGGAATCGGGGAGCTGTTTTTT.

The chain uses TRBV2 and TRBJ1-2; 9 nucleotides agree with TRBD1. The CDR3 contains 13 residues. Trimming removed 7 bases from V and 7 bases from J; junction bases left unmatched: 7. The germline V gene encodes CDR1 SNHLY and CDR2 FYNNEI. The CDR3 DNA is TGTGCCAGCACCACAGGGGGCTTTGGTGGCTACACCTTC. It codes for CASTTGGFGGYTF.

The rearrangement links TRBV7-2 to TRBJ1-3; D is possibly TRBD1 (5 bases). CDR3 length: 15 amino acids. Germline V gives CDR1 SGHTA, CDR2 FQGNSA. With 4 bases removed from V and 0 bases from J, the gap between germline ends came to 10 bases. CDR3 nucleotides: TGTGCCAGCAGCTCCGAGCAGGGCTCTGGAAACACCATATATTTT. This encodes CASSSEQGSGNTIYF.

The chain joins TRBV28 to TRBJ1-1; D may be TRBD1 (5 bases). The germline CDR1 and CDR2 sequences are MDHEN and SYDVKM. V shed 7 bases and J shed 1 base, with 16 bases lying between them. The CDR3 covers 15 residues. This CDR3 is CASTLGGVSNTEAFF. CDR3 nucleotide sequence: TGTGCCAGCACCCTGGGGGGGGTTTCGAACACTGAAGCTTTCTTT.

The rearrangement joins TRBV5-6 to TRBJ2-1; D is undetermined. There are 11 residues in the CDR3. CDR1 and CDR2 (germline): SGHDT, YYEEEE. V lost 4 bases to trimming and J lost 9 bases, with 8 bases between them. The CDR3 region is CASSLTLEQFF. The CDR3 coding sequence is TGTGCCAGCAGCCTAACTCTTGAGCAGTTCTTC.

V gene TRBV13 combines with J gene TRBJ2-5; TRBD2 aligns across 12 bases. The CDR3 covers 14 residues. With V trimmed by 5 bases and J by 5 bases, 3 bases remained unmatched. Germline V gene sequence: CDR1 PRHDT, CDR2 FYEKMQ (reference sequence). CDR3 sequence reads: CASSRTSGTETQYF. CDR3 sequence (DNA): TGTGCCAGCAGCCGGACTAGCGGGACGGAGACCCAGTACTTC.

This clone showed up just once. The rearrangement joins TRBV2 to TRBJ2-3; 10 bases are shared with TRBD2. The V segment lost 8 bases and the J segment 2 bases; nucleotides outside the gene matches: 10. Per germline, CDR1 SNHLY and CDR2 FYNNEI. The CDR3 spans 16 residues. The CDR3 DNA follows: TGTGCCAGCCGCCCAAGGCTAGCGGGAGTCACAGATACGCAGTATTTT. Translated: CASRPRLAGVTDTQYF. Based on the CDR3 plus reference TRBV2 and TRBJ2-3, the full variable domain is EPEVTQTPSHQVTQMGQEVILRCVPISNHLYFYWYRQILGQKVEFLVSFYNNEISEKSEIFDDQFSVERPDGSNFTLKIRSTKLEDSAMYFCASRPRLAGVTDTQYFGPGTRLTVL.

This chain uses TRBV5-1 with TRBJ2-1; D might be TRBD1 (6 bases). The CDR3 spans 15 residues. The germline V gene encodes CDR1 SGHRS and CDR2 YFSETQ. The V end lost 4 bases, the J end lost 2 bases, and 13 bases lay between the germline ends. CDR3 amino acids: CASSVGRDTYNEQFF. In DNA form, the CDR3 reads TGCGCCAGCAGCGTGGGCCGGGACACCTACAATGAGCAGTTCTTC.

This clone was found once. The chain combines TRBV29-1 with TRBJ2-7; 8 nucleotides match TRBD2. The length of the CDR3 is 13 residues. Germline V gene lookup returns CDR1 SQVTM and CDR2 ANQGSEA. V lost 7 bases to trimming and J lost 2 bases; unmatched junction nucleotides: 7. Here the CDR3 DNA reads TGCAGCGGGGGGGGAGCGGGGGCCTACGAGCAGTACTTC. Its translation is CSGGGAGAYEQYF.

J is TRBJ2-3 and V is TRBV19, with 7 nucleotides matching TRBD2. The junction had 11 bases not matched to a gene; V was cut back by 4 bases and J by 7 bases. Germline V gene data show CDR1 as LNHDA and CDR2 as SQIVND (reference sequence). The CDR3 totals 15 residues. The CDR3: CASSTGLISSHTQYF. DNA for the CDR3: TGTGCCAGTAGTACGGGACTAATTTCTTCACATACGCAGTATTTT.

This clone was detected only a few times. The chain employs TRBV15 and TRBJ2-6; TRBD1 might be the D (5 bases). The CDR3 spans 17 residues. V lost 0 bases, J lost 2 bases, and 11 bases lay in between. Germline lookup yields CDR1 LNHNV and CDR2 YYDKDF (reference sequence). CDR3 sequence reads: CATSRDSPGTGANVLTF. The DNA of the CDR3 is TGTGCCACCAGCAGAGATAGCCCAGGGACTGGGGCCAACGTCCTGACTTTC.

Comment on this clone: At one boundary the junction diverges from the germline segment, which might be a read error. The V and J genes are TRBV5-1 and TRBJ2-7; a possible D gene is TRBD2 (6 bases). The CDR3 loop spans 15 amino acids. Looked up from germline, CDR1 is SGHRS and CDR2 is YFSETQ. The CDR3 DNA reads as TGCGCCAACAGCTGGAGGGACGGCAGCTCCTACGAGCAGTACTTC. This translates into CANSWRDGSSYEQYF.

The genes are TRBV18 and TRBJ1-4; D gene uncertain. Germline loops: CDR1 KGHSH, CDR2 LQKENI. V was cut by 2 bases and J by 5 bases, with 12 bases left in between. The CDR3 extends over 15 amino acids. The CDR3 nucleotides read TGTGCCAGCTCACCAGGACTAGCACCCAATGAAAAACTGTTTTTT. Its translation: CASSPGLAPNEKLFF.

This chain connects TRBV5-4 to TRBJ2-3, with D perhaps TRBD2 (5 bases). Germline V gives CDR1 SGHNT, CDR2 YYREEE (reference sequence). The V and J ends lost 0 bases and 2 bases respectively, with 7 bases between them. The CDR3 spans 14 residues. CDR3 in amino acids: CASSLVLDTDTQYF. The CDR3 DNA is TGTGCCAGCAGCTTGGTACTAGACACAGATACGCAGTATTTT. The variable domain in full, with the rest retrieved from reference TRBV5-4 and TRBJ2-3, is ETGVTQSPTHLIKTRGQQVTLRCSSQSGHNTVSWYQQALGQGPQFIFQYYREEENGRGNFPPRFSGLQFPNYSSELNVNALELDDSALYLCASSLVLDTDTQYFGPGTRLTVL.

The chain employs TRBV6-6 and TRBJ2-7; D is perhaps TRBD2 (6 bases). The CDR3 covers 15 residues. Trimming shortened V by 7 bases and J by 0 bases, and 16 bases separated the two germline ends. CDR1 is MNHNY and CDR2 is SVGAGI in the germline V gene (reference sequence). The CDR3 spells CASKLTGDNSYEQYF. The CDR3 coding sequence is TGTGCCAGCAAGCTGACGGGAGACAACTCCTACGAGCAGTACTTC.

The chain uses TRBV23-1 and TRBJ1-1; D remains ambiguous. TRBV23-1 is flagged as an ORF with uncertain function. The CDR3 consists of 15 residues. V lost 2 bases and J lost 3, with 13 bases in between. CDR3 sequence (DNA): TGCGCCAGCAGTCAAACTAGACCCGGGCACACTGAAGCTTTCTTT. Protein sequence: CASSQTRPGHTEAFF.

The V call is TRBV19, the J call TRBJ2-7; 7 positions agree with TRBD2. V shed 8 bases, J shed 1 base, and the junction held 5 bases outside the gene matches. The CDR3 loop spans 13 amino acids. CDR1 and CDR2 from the germline V gene are LNHDA and SQIVND (reference sequence). The CDR3 here is CASRTGGSYEQYF. The CDR3, as DNA: TGTGCCAGTCGAACGGGGGGATCCTACGAGCAGTACTTC.

The CDR3 coding sequence is TGCGCCAGCAGCCTTACAGGAACTAATGAAAAACTGTTTTTT. It translates to CASSLTGTNEKLFF. The chain links TRBV5-1 to TRBJ1-4, with a weak D call TRBD1 (5 bases). This CDR3 comprises 14 residues. V lost 4 bases to trimming and J lost 1 base, with 8 bases between them. Germline-derived CDR1 and CDR2 are SGHRS and YFSETQ.

The chain combines TRBV28 with TRBJ1-2, with TRBD1 as a possible D gene (6 bases). The CDR3 has 14 amino acids. In germline, CDR1 is MDHEN, CDR2 SYDVKM. Trimming shortened V by 5 bases and J by 5 bases, and 15 bases separated the two germline ends. CDR3: CASSIGQKLYGYTF. CDR3 coding DNA: TGTGCCAGCAGTATAGGACAGAAGTTATATGGCTACACCTTC.

The rearrangement joins TRBV7-9 to TRBJ2-7; D is unclear. The CDR3 length is 15 residues. Trimming shortened V by 1 base and J by 1 base, and 11 bases separated the two germline ends. Per the germline V gene, CDR1 is SEHNR and CDR2 is FQNEAQ (reference sequence). The CDR3 is CASSLGTAGSYEQYF. CDR3 sequence (DNA): TGTGCCAGCAGCTTAGGTACAGCCGGATCCTACGAGCAGTACTTC.

The chain joins TRBV6-5 to TRBJ2-3; 8 bases line up with TRBD2. J was trimmed by 1 base and V by 9 bases; bases with no gene match: 6. The CDR3 has 14 residues. The germline gives CDR1 MNHEY, CDR2 SVGAGI. The CDR3 here is CASKREFGTDTQYF. CDR3 nucleotide sequence: TGTGCCAGTAAGCGGGAGTTTGGCACAGATACGCAGTATTTT.